The 30 T cell receptor beta chains reported below all come from one sample, sequenced in a study of blood T cell repertoires in COVID-19. Profiling relied on immunoSEQ multiplex PCR, and the TCRdb table lists in-frame clones only, not all of them. The sample has fewer than 45,000 clones, 65% to 85% seen once. What was sequenced was peripheral blood. Every receptor here comes from a man between 40 and 49 years old with active or convalescent COVID-19.

The chain joins TRBV12-3 or TRBV12-4 to TRBJ1-1; D is undetermined. CDR3 length: 13 amino acids. The V gene lost 7 bases and the J gene lost 6 bases, with 15 bases spanning the gap. CDR3 coding DNA: TGTGCCAGCACCGTGGTCGGGAGCCCTGAAGCTTTCTTT. It codes for CASTVVGSPEAFF.

The V and J genes are TRBV13 and TRBJ2-7; 8 bases are a match to TRBD1. Germline V gene lookup returns CDR1 PRHDT and CDR2 FYEKMQ (reference sequence). CDR3 length equals 15 residues. V dropped 0 bases and J dropped 9; count of bases not matched to a gene: 10. CDR3 protein: CASSLGLDRAGGQYF. CDR3 nucleotides: TGTGCCAGCAGCTTAGGCTTGGACAGGGCCGGAGGGCAGTACTTC.

The rearrangement uses TRBV6-5 and TRBJ2-7; D gene uncertain. Germline CDR1 MNHEY, CDR2 SVGAGI. Trimming pared 3 bases from V and 6 bases from J, leaving 18 bases between. The CDR3 is 15 residues long. The CDR3 is CASSYLSSSRGEQYF. The CDR3 region has the DNA TGTGCCAGCAGTTATTTGTCCAGCTCGCGAGGCGAGCAGTACTTC.

CDR3 nucleotides: TGCGCCAGCAGCTTGCGGGGACAGTACACTGAAGCTTTCTTT. Protein product: CASSLRGQYTEAFF. The chain employs TRBV5-1 and TRBJ1-1, with TRBD1 matching 7 bases. CDR3 length: 14 amino acids. Germline-derived CDR1 and CDR2 are SGHRS and YFSETQ. Trimming at V came to 1 base and at J to 3 bases, leaving 3 bases not matched to a gene.

This sequence joins TRBV30 and TRBJ1-6, with 9 bases that match TRBD1. V was pared by 1 base and J by 10 bases, with 5 bases of the junction left unmatched. CDR1 and CDR2 (germline): GTSNPN, SVGIG (reference sequence). This CDR3 is 14 amino acids long. CDR3 DNA sequence: TGTGCCTGGAGTGAGGGACAGGGTGGGTCACCCCTCCACTTT. The encoded protein is CAWSEGQGGSPLHF.

This rearrangement joins TRBV7-6 to TRBJ2-2; D uncertain. Per the germline V gene, CDR1 is SGHVS and CDR2 is FNYEAQ. The CDR3 is made up of 15 amino acids. The V and J ends lost 5 bases and 3 bases respectively, with 13 bases between them. The DNA for the CDR3 is TGTGCCAGCAGCCGCACGATGGCTGACACCGGGGAGCTGTTTTTT. This codes for CASSRTMADTGELFF.

The V and J genes are TRBV29-1 and TRBJ2-1, with D possibly matching TRBD1 (6 bases). CDR1 and CDR2 from the germline V gene are SQVTM and ANQGSEA. The CDR3 covers 12 residues. The ends were cut back, 8 bases at V and 4 bases at J, with 12 bases in the middle. CDR3 loop: CSIGQLYNEQFF. The CDR3 DNA is TGCAGCATAGGACAGTTATACAATGAGCAGTTCTTC.

The V and J genes are TRBV7-8 and TRBJ1-1; 10 bases map to TRBD1. CDR3 length: 15 residues. V dropped 5 bases and J dropped 4; count of bases not matched to a gene: 7. CDR1 SGHVS and CDR2 FQNEAQ come from the germline V gene. The CDR3 nucleotides are TGTGCCAGCAGCCTTAGACAGGGGGCGGGCACTGAAGCTTTCTTT. Translation: CASSLRQGAGTEAFF. Drawing the rest from reference TRBV7-8 and TRBJ1-1, the complete variable domain is GAGVSQSPRYKVAKRGQDVALRCDPISGHVSLFWYQQALGQGPEFLTYFQNEAQLDKSGLPSDRFFAERPEGSVSTLKIQRTQQEDSAVYLCASSLRQGAGTEAFFGQGTRLTVV.

The V call is TRBV7-2, the J call TRBJ1-1; maybe TRBD1 (5 bases). V lost 4 bases and J 1 base, leaving 13 bases between the germline ends. This CDR3 has 15 residues. From germline, CDR1 is SGHTA and CDR2 FQGNSA. Written as DNA, the CDR3 is TGTGCCAGCAGCTACAAGTCCAGGGCGAACACTGAAGCTTTCTTT. Translated, it gives CASSYKSRANTEAFF.

The chain joins TRBV28 to TRBJ2-3; maybe TRBD2 (6 bases). Between the trimmed V and J ends, which lost 1 base and 3 bases, there was a span of 11 bases. CDR1 and CDR2 from the germline V gene are MDHEN and SYDVKM. CDR3 size: 15 residues. CDR3 nucleotides: TGTGCCAGCAGTTTATCGTCGGGGGAGACAGATACGCAGTATTTT. It specifies CASSLSSGETDTQYF. Looking up the rest from reference TRBV28 and TRBJ2-3 gives the full variable domain: DVKVTQSSRYLVKRTGEKVFLECVQDMDHENMFWYRQDPGLGLRLIYFSYDVKMKEKGDIPEGYSVSREKKERFSLILESASTNQTSMYLCASSLSSGETDTQYFGPGTRLTVL.

This sequence joins TRBV11-3 and TRBJ2-2; 14 bases are a match to TRBD2. Germline V gives CDR1 SGHNT, CDR2 YENEEA. This CDR3 spans 16 amino acids. V was clipped by 5 bases and J by 8 bases; unmatched bases: 7. The CDR3 is CASSVRTSGGRGELFF. The CDR3 DNA sequence: TGTGCCAGCAGCGTACGGACTAGCGGGGGGCGAGGGGAGCTGTTTTTT.

The chain uses TRBV6-1 and TRBJ2-4; TRBD2 is a possible D gene (5 bases). This CDR3 is built from 14 residues. The V gene's germline CDR1 is MNHNS and CDR2 SASEGT. Trimming took off 3 bases at V and 7 bases at J, with 13 bases between the two ends. In nucleotides, the CDR3 is TGTGCCAGCAGTGAGCTCGGCAGAGGGAACATTCAGTACTTC. Its translation is CASSELGRGNIQYF.

J is TRBJ1-6 and V is TRBV7-9; D uncertain. There are 16 residues in the CDR3. In germline, CDR1 is SEHNR, CDR2 FQNEAQ (reference sequence). V was clipped by 0 bases and J by 9 bases, with 15 bases between them. As DNA, the CDR3 is TGTGCCAGCAGCTTAGCTATAGCCACGGCCCCTTCACCCCTCCACTTT. It translates to CASSLAIATAPSPLHF.

This clone was detected a few times. This CDR3 reads CASSLLYFGQFDEAFF. The DNA of the CDR3 is TGTGCCAGCAGCTTGTTATATTTTGGGCAGTTTGATGAAGCTTTCTTT. The chain is built from TRBV5-6 and TRBJ1-1; D is unclear. Germline V gene data show CDR1 as SGHDT and CDR2 as YYEEEE. CDR3 length: 16 amino acids. V lost 1 base and J 7 bases, leaving 20 bases between the germline ends. Full variable domain (rest looked up from reference TRBV5-6 and TRBJ1-1): DAGVTQSPTHLIKTRGQQVTLRCSPKSGHDTVSWYQQALGQGPQFIFQYYEEEERQRGNFPDRFSGHQFPNYSSELNVNALLLGDSALYLCASSLLYFGQFDEAFFGQGTRLTVV.

J is TRBJ1-2 and V is TRBV7-9; D possibly corresponds to TRBD1 (5 bases). V gave up 2 bases and J gave up 7 bases, with 23 bases separating them. Germline V lookup: CDR1 SEHNR, CDR2 FQNEAQ (reference sequence). The CDR3 covers 17 residues. The CDR3 loop is CASSLTPAGQGQGGYTF. For the CDR3, the DNA is TGTGCCAGCAGCTTAACCCCGGCCGGGCAGGGCCAGGGTGGCTACACCTTC.

This chain joins TRBV5-8 and TRBJ1-1, with 7 nucleotides matching TRBD1. V lost 1 base, J lost 1 base, and 4 bases stayed unmatched. CDR3 length equals 15 residues. From germline, CDR1 is SGHTS and CDR2 YDEGEE. The CDR3 DNA reads as TGTGCCAGCAGCTTGAGTAGACAGGGGAACACTGAAGCTTTCTTT. Amino acid sequence: CASSLSRQGNTEAFF.

This clone was observed once. The chain combines TRBV28 with TRBJ1-1; 7 bases are a match to TRBD1. The CDR3 is made up of 15 amino acids. The V gene's germline CDR1 is MDHEN and CDR2 SYDVKM. After removal of 5 bases from V and 1 base from J, the junction contained 7 bases not matched to a gene. The CDR3 DNA is TGTGCCAGCAGTCCAGGGGGTTTTGAGAACACTGAAGCTTTCTTT. Protein sequence: CASSPGGFENTEAFF.

This clone has just a few counts. The chain recombines TRBV6-1 with TRBJ1-1; the match to TRBD1 covers 8 bases. CDR1 is MNHNS, CDR2 SASEGT, per germline. The CDR3 has 17 residues. Trimming took 0 bases from V and 4 from J; bases not matched to a gene: 10. Here the CDR3 reads CASSEAIRGRGVTEAFF. The CDR3 DNA follows: TGTGCCAGCAGTGAAGCGATCAGGGGGCGCGGGGTCACTGAAGCTTTCTTT.

This sequence joins TRBV3-1 (or the pseudogene TRBV3-2) and TRBJ2-5; possible D gene TRBD2, 5 bases. The length of the CDR3 is 16 residues. Deletions cut 1 base from V and 4 bases from J, with 16 bases between. Germline values: CDR1 LGHDT, CDR2 YNNKEL (reference sequence). The CDR3 loop reads CASSQVGIGVRETQYF. Written as DNA, the CDR3 is TGTGCCAGCAGCCAAGTAGGTATCGGGGTCAGAGAGACCCAGTACTTC.

This clone was observed a handful of times. The rearrangement links TRBV4-2 to TRBJ1-2; a possible D gene is TRBD1 (5 bases). Looked up from germline, CDR1 is LGHNA and CDR2 is YNFKEQ. Trimming removed 0 bases from V and 8 bases from J, with 10 bases in between. CDR3 length: 13 residues. CDR3 region: CASSQEGWGGYTF. The CDR3 DNA follows: TGTGCCAGCAGCCAAGAAGGGTGGGGCGGCTACACCTTC.

The chain employs TRBV27 and TRBJ2-7; 7 nucleotides align to TRBD2. Looked up from germline, CDR1 is MNHEY and CDR2 is SMNVEV (reference sequence). CDR3 length: 17 amino acids. Trimming took 5 bases from V and 2 from J; bases not matched to a gene: 15. Here the CDR3 reads CASSPIGGFPGTYEQYF. In DNA, the CDR3 is TGTGCCAGCAGTCCTATCGGGGGGTTTCCGGGCACCTACGAGCAGTACTTC.

This clone was detected only once. The chain combines TRBV9 with TRBJ2-5; TRBD1 might be the D (6 bases). Trimming stripped 0 bases from V and 5 bases from J, with 14 bases between. Germline CDR1 and CDR2: SGDLS and YYNGEE. CDR3 length: 15 residues. The CDR3 sequence is CASSVDGARGETQYF. DNA of the CDR3: TGTGCCAGCAGCGTAGACGGGGCTAGGGGGGAGACCCAGTACTTC.

In this sample, this clone turned up once. The chain links TRBV19 to TRBJ1-3; a weak D match, TRBD1 (6 bases). V was pared by 4 bases and J by 2 bases, with 9 bases between. The CDR3 is made up of 14 amino acids. Germline CDR1 LNHDA, CDR2 SQIVND (reference sequence). Written as DNA, the CDR3 is TGTGCCAGTAGTAAACAGGGAACTGGAAACACCATATATTTT. Translating it yields CASSKQGTGNTIYF.

J is TRBJ2-1 and V is TRBV30; possible D gene TRBD2, 6 bases. Germline V gene sequence: CDR1 GTSNPN, CDR2 SVGIG (reference sequence). Between the trimmed V and J ends, which lost 5 bases and 6 bases, there was a span of 11 bases. The CDR3 extends over 12 amino acids. CDR3 in DNA: TGTGCCTGGGCCGGGACTTTCAATGAGCAGTTCTTC. Protein sequence: CAWAGTFNEQFF.

Only a few counts were recorded for this clone. The V call is TRBV7-2, the J call TRBJ2-5; TRBD2 might be the D (5 bases). The V gene's germline CDR1 is SGHTA and CDR2 FQGNSA. Trimming cost V 5 bases and J 5 bases, with 18 bases left between them. There are 15 residues in the CDR3. DNA of the CDR3: TGTGCCAGCAGCGAAGGACCGGGATCGTGGGAGACCCAGTACTTC. Protein: CASSEGPGSWETQYF.

The gene calls are TRBV5-4 and TRBJ2-2, with 8 nucleotides matching TRBD2. V dropped 4 bases and J dropped 7; count of bases not matched to a gene: 9. The CDR3 consists of 15 residues. Germline-derived CDR1 and CDR2 are SGHNT and YYREEE (reference sequence). The CDR3 sequence: CASSPRSGEGGELFF. CDR3 nucleotide sequence: TGTGCCAGCAGCCCACGTAGCGGGGAAGGCGGGGAGCTGTTTTTT.

CDR3 sequence reads: CASSSQGSGANVLTF. The DNA for the CDR3 is TGTGCCAGCAGCTCTCAGGGGTCTGGGGCCAACGTCCTGACTTTC. The chain couples TRBV5-8 to TRBJ2-6; possibly TRBD1 for D (6 bases). This CDR3 has 15 amino acids. The germline gives CDR1 SGHTS, CDR2 YDEGEE. The germline V and J ends were trimmed by 3 bases and 1 base, with 8 bases remaining between them.

This clone occurred a few times. The rearrangement joins TRBV7-9 to TRBJ2-2, with D possibly matching TRBD2 (5 bases). V was shortened by 4 bases and J by 0 bases, with 6 bases between the two germline ends. Germline V lookup: CDR1 SEHNR, CDR2 FQNEAQ (reference sequence). The CDR3 contains 14 residues. The DNA of the CDR3 is TGTGCCAGCAGCTGGACTTCGAACACCGGGGAGCTGTTTTTT. Its protein is CASSWTSNTGELFF.

The chain carries TRBV19 and TRBJ1-5; tentative D call: TRBD1 (6 bases). Trimming took off 10 bases at V and 6 bases at J, with 22 bases between the two ends. CDR1 and CDR2 from the germline V gene are LNHDA and SQIVND (reference sequence). CDR3 size: 15 residues. The CDR3 DNA reads TGTGCCACCGACTCCGGCTCCTCCAGGGGTCAGCCCCAGCATTTT. It encodes CATDSGSSRGQPQHF.

DNA for the CDR3: TGTGCCAGCAGCTTAGCTGGGCGGGGGCCCGAGCAGTTCTTC. This translates into CASSLAGRGPEQFF. V and J are TRBV7-9 and TRBJ2-1; tentatively, D is TRBD2 (7 bases). The CDR3 spans 14 residues. Germline values: CDR1 SEHNR, CDR2 FQNEAQ (reference sequence). V shed 0 bases and J shed 10 bases, with 13 bases lying between them.